This T cell receptor beta chain was identified during a study of cytomegalovirus exposure and HLA in healthy donors. The V gene's germline CDR1 is SEHNR and CDR2 FQNEAQ (reference sequence). The CDR3 runs 15 residues. The V segment lost 6 bases and the J segment 3 bases; nucleotides outside the gene matches: 7. A multiplex PCR was run with 60 Vbeta primers and 13 Jbeta primers. Assay: immunoSEQ multiplex PCR; the TCRdb copy retains only in-frame clones and omits some. The sample comprises under 250,000 clones, 76% of which are singletons, and 0.6% to 0.7% rests with the top ten. The origin of this receptor is a young man in good health and CMV-seronegative. The V call is TRBV7-9, the J call TRBJ2-7, with 11 nucleotides matching TRBD2. Sequencing was done on a sample of PBMCs. DNA for the CDR3: TGTGCCAGCAGTCCCGGACTAGCGGGCCACTACGAGCAGTACTTC. Translating it yields CASSPGLAGHYEQYF.